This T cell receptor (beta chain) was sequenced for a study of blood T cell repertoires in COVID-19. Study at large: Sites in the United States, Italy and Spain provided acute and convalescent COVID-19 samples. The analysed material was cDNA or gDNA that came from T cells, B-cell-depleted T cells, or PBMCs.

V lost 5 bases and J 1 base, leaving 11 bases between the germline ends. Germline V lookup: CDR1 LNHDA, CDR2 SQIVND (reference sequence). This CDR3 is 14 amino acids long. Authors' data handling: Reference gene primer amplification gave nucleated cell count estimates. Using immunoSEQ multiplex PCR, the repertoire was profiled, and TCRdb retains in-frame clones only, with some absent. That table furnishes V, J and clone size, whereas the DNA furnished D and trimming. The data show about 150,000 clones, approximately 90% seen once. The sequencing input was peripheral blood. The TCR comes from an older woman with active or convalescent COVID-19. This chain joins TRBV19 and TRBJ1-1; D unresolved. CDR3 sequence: CASSQHGGNTEAFF. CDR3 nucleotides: TGTGCCAGTAGTCAACATGGAGGGAACACTGAAGCTTTCTTT.